One and the same sample provided the 25 T cell receptor beta chains below, sequenced in a study of blood T cell repertoires in COVID-19 (dated by TCRdb to 2018 to 2020). The method was the immunoSEQ multiplex PCR assay. This is the immuneACCESS table as TCRdb keeps it, with only in-frame sequences that have V and J called. A part of the clones is gone; compared with another copy, unresolved V genes explain less than half, and the rest is unexplained. The sample contains 290,000 or so clones, around 87% of them found a single time. The ten largest clones take up 1% to 1.5% of the sample. The sample comprised peripheral blood. The origin of the receptors is a man between 65 and 80 years old with acute or convalescent COVID-19.

The J gene is TRBJ1-1, the V gene TRBV30; TRBD1 agrees at 8 bases. In germline, CDR1 is GTSNPN, CDR2 SVGIG (reference sequence). The V gene end was trimmed by 0 bases and the J gene end by 9 bases; junction bases not matched to a gene: 12. The length of the CDR3 is 15 residues. CDR3 protein: CAWSVGQGASFKAFF. The CDR3 bases are TGTGCCTGGAGTGTAGGTCAGGGGGCGTCATTTAAAGCTTTCTTT.

The chain employs TRBV7-2 and TRBJ2-7; 8 positions agree with TRBD1. CDR3 size: 15 residues. Germline CDR1 is SGHTA and CDR2 is FQGNSA. V dropped 3 bases and J dropped 2; count of bases not matched to a gene: 6. CDR3 residues: CASSFTGTGTYEQYF. The DNA of the CDR3 is TGTGCCAGCAGCTTCACCGGGACAGGTACCTACGAGCAGTACTTC. Full variable domain (missing parts from reference TRBV7-2 and TRBJ2-7): GAGVSQSPSNKVTEKGKDVELRCDPISGHTALYWYRQSLGQGLEFLIYFQGNSAPDKSGLPSDRFSAERTGGSVSTLTIQRTQQEDSAVYLCASSFTGTGTYEQYFGPGTRLTVT.

This chain uses TRBV7-8 with TRBJ2-3; the D is unclear. The germline V gene has CDR1 SGHVS and CDR2 FQNEAQ. The V end was cut by 0 bases, the J end by 4 bases, with 14 bases between. The CDR3 consists of 16 residues. The CDR3 bases are TGTGCCAGCAGCTTAGCCGGGTCATCCCGAGCAGATACGCAGTATTTT. The encoded protein is CASSLAGSSRADTQYF.

V gene TRBV20-1 combines with J gene TRBJ2-5; D gene ambiguous. The CDR3 contains 10 residues. In germline, CDR1 is DFQATT, CDR2 SNEGSKA (reference sequence). V lost 3 bases to trimming and J lost 5 bases, with 4 bases between them. CDR3: CSASLETQYF. The CDR3 DNA sequence: TGCAGTGCTAGTCTGGAGACCCAGTACTTC.

CDR3 DNA: TGTGCCAGCTCACCACCCAGGGCTGGGGTATACAATGAGCAGTTCTTC. Translated: CASSPPRAGVYNEQFF. The chain uses TRBV18 and TRBJ2-1; possibly TRBD1 for D (5 bases). V was pared by 0 bases and J by 4 bases, with 13 bases between. Germline V gene data show CDR1 as KGHSH and CDR2 as LQKENI. This CDR3 has 16 residues.

The chain joins TRBV5-1 to TRBJ2-3; 14 bases line up with TRBD2. The CDR3 totals 16 residues. The V and J ends lost 0 bases and 6 bases, in that order; junction bases with no gene match: 3. Germline lookup yields CDR1 SGHRS and CDR2 YFSETQ. CDR3 protein: CASSLVGTSGSDTQYF. CDR3 nucleotides: TGCGCCAGCAGCTTGGTCGGGACTAGCGGGAGTGATACGCAGTATTTT.

The V call is TRBV19, the J call TRBJ1-1; D may be TRBD1 (6 bases). The CDR3 has 14 amino acids. Trimming pared 3 bases from V and 6 bases from J, leaving 14 bases between. Germline CDR1 LNHDA, CDR2 SQIVND (reference sequence). The CDR3 DNA follows: TGTGCCAGTAGTATCAAACAACAGGGCTCTGAAGCTTTCTTT. It translates to CASSIKQQGSEAFF.

The chain uses TRBV3-1 (or the pseudogene TRBV3-2) and TRBJ2-5; TRBD2 aligns across 9 bases. The CDR3 spans 16 residues. J lost 5 bases, V lost 6 bases, and 13 bases had no gene match. Germline CDR1 is LGHDT and CDR2 is YNNKEL (reference sequence). The CDR3 DNA follows: TGTGCCAGCAGGTCCGTTTTAGCGGGGGCCCGCGAGACCCAGTACTTC. Translating gives CASRSVLAGARETQYF.

The chain joins TRBV5-1 to TRBJ2-7; 11 nucleotides match TRBD1. Germline V gene sequence: CDR1 SGHRS, CDR2 YFSETQ. The CDR3 spans 14 residues. Losses at the gene ends were 3 bases for V and 2 bases for J; bases not matched to a gene: 1. CDR3 coding DNA: TGCGCCAGCAGCTGGGGACAGGGGGCCTACGAGCAGTACTTC. It codes for CASSWGQGAYEQYF.

The chain has TRBV19 and TRBJ1-1; D possibly corresponds to TRBD1 (5 bases). The CDR3 length is 14 residues. The ends were cut back, 1 base at V and 6 bases at J, with 12 bases in the middle. Germline assignment: CDR1 LNHDA and CDR2 SQIVND (reference sequence). The CDR3 nucleotides read TGTGCCAGTAGTATAGGCGGGGGTAGGGCTGAAGCTTTCTTT. Its translation is CASSIGGGRAEAFF.

The chain carries TRBV9 and TRBJ2-2, with TRBD1 identical over 8 bases. CDR1 is SGDLS and CDR2 is YYNGEE in the germline V gene. The V and J ends lost 4 bases and 4 bases, in that order; junction bases with no gene match: 6. The CDR3 covers 15 residues. The CDR3 loop reads CASSTRGTGTGELFF. The CDR3 nucleotides are TGTGCCAGCAGCACCCGAGGGACAGGCACCGGGGAGCTGTTTTTT.

The chain recombines TRBV3-1 (or the pseudogene TRBV3-2) with TRBJ1-1; 7 positions agree with TRBD1. The CDR3 loop spans 15 amino acids. Germline V CDR1 and CDR2: LGHDT, YNNKEL (reference sequence). V trimming: 0 bases; J trimming: 4 bases; junction bases outside the gene matches: 5. The chain's CDR3 is CASSQEGQGGTEAFF. CDR3 bases: TGTGCCAGCAGCCAAGAAGGGCAGGGGGGCACTGAAGCTTTCTTT.

This clone came up once. The rearrangement uses TRBV7-8 and TRBJ1-5, with 11 nucleotides matching TRBD1. The CDR3 loop spans 16 amino acids. Germline V gives CDR1 SGHVS, CDR2 FQNEAQ. Trimming at V came to 3 bases and at J to 3 bases, leaving 4 bases not matched to a gene. Here the CDR3 reads CASSLGQGGYNQPQHF. In DNA, the CDR3 is TGTGCCAGCAGCTTGGGACAGGGGGGGTACAATCAGCCCCAGCATTTT.

The rearrangement links TRBV19 to TRBJ2-2; D is undetermined. Trimming cost V 4 bases and J 1 base, with 7 bases left between them. Per germline, CDR1 LNHDA and CDR2 SQIVND (reference sequence). The CDR3 is 14 residues long. As DNA, the CDR3 is TGTGCCAGTAGTACCGTCAGGAACACCGGGGAGCTGTTTTTT. It translates to CASSTVRNTGELFF.

The chain joins TRBV20-1 to TRBJ2-7; 7 bases match TRBD2. V shed 3 bases and J 0 bases; nucleotides not matched to a gene: 8. CDR3 length equals 15 residues. CDR1 DFQATT and CDR2 SNEGSKA come from the germline V gene (reference sequence). The CDR3 protein is CSASRGLAVSYEQYF. The CDR3 bases are TGCAGTGCTAGTAGGGGTCTAGCGGTCTCCTACGAGCAGTACTTC.

This clone showed up just a few times. The chain joins TRBV12-3 or TRBV12-4 to TRBJ1-4; D call uncertain. The CDR3 runs 13 residues. V was clipped by 5 bases and J by 16 bases, with 20 bases between them. The CDR3 nucleotides are TGTGCCAGCAGTCTACCTAACCAGCGGGTTTCGTTTTTT. Translation: CASSLPNQRVSFF.

The chain links TRBV6-2 or TRBV6-3 to TRBJ2-2; 7 bases align to TRBD1. V was clipped by 6 bases and J by 9 bases; unmatched bases: 13. Germline loops: CDR1 MNHEY, CDR2 SVGEGT. The CDR3 runs to 15 residues. CDR3 residues: CASSPGRGNPRELFF. The CDR3 DNA follows: TGTGCCAGCAGCCCTGGCAGGGGGAACCCCCGGGAGCTGTTTTTT.

The CDR3 is CASSQRQAKNIQYF. CDR3 DNA: TGTGCCAGCAGCCAAAGACAAGCCAAAAACATTCAGTACTTC. The rearrangement uses TRBV7-2 and TRBJ2-4; D remains ambiguous. Germline values: CDR1 SGHTA, CDR2 FQGNSA. Trimming took off 5 bases at V and 0 bases at J, with 8 bases between the two ends. This CDR3 spans 14 amino acids.

The genes are TRBV19 and TRBJ1-5, with a possible D match to TRBD1 (5 bases). The CDR3 consists of 15 residues. From germline, CDR1 is LNHDA and CDR2 SQIVND (reference sequence). V gave up 8 bases and J gave up 0 bases, with 14 bases separating them. CDR3 residues: CASAHRKGSNQPQHF. CDR3 DNA: TGTGCCAGTGCTCACAGGAAGGGTAGCAATCAGCCCCAGCATTTT.

J is TRBJ2-7 and V is TRBV5-1; 8 bases align to TRBD1. The CDR3 covers 15 residues. CDR1 and CDR2 (germline): SGHRS, YFSETQ. Trimming at V came to 0 bases and at J to 7 bases, leaving 9 bases not matched to a gene. As DNA, the CDR3 is TGCGCCAGCAGCTTGGAGGGACAGGTCTTTGGGGAGCAGTACTTC. The encoded protein is CASSLEGQVFGEQYF.

This clone came up once. The CDR3 loop is CASSFPPGEAFF. For the CDR3, the DNA is TGTGCCAGCAGCTTTCCCCCGGGTGAAGCTTTCTTT. This rearrangement joins TRBV5-4 to TRBJ1-1; D remains unclear. V dropped 2 bases and J dropped 7 bases, with 9 bases sitting between them. Germline V gene lookup returns CDR1 SGHNT and CDR2 YYREEE (reference sequence). There are 12 residues in the CDR3. The complete variable domain, with remaining parts taken from reference TRBV5-4 and TRBJ1-1, reads ETGVTQSPTHLIKTRGQQVTLRCSSQSGHNTVSWYQQALGQGPQFIFQYYREEENGRGNFPPRFSGLQFPNYSSELNVNALELDDSALYLCASSFPPGEAFFGQGTRLTVV.

The chain links TRBV6-5 to TRBJ2-1; 8 nucleotides line up with TRBD1. Germline-derived CDR1 and CDR2 are MNHEY and SVGAGI. The CDR3 is 13 amino acids. Trimming took 7 bases from V and 8 from J; bases not matched to a gene: 7. The CDR3 sequence is CASNTGGEDEQFF. CDR3 coding DNA: TGTGCCAGCAACACAGGGGGAGAGGATGAGCAGTTCTTC.

The chain links TRBV5-4 to TRBJ1-2; possible D gene TRBD1, 5 bases. Germline CDR1 and CDR2: SGHNT and YYREEE (reference sequence). CDR3 length equals 15 residues. Trimming pared 0 bases from V and 0 bases from J, leaving 9 bases between. DNA of the CDR3: TGTGCCAGCAGCTTGGTCGGGGGAGCTAACTATGGCTACACCTTC. Protein: CASSLVGGANYGYTF.

This chain connects TRBV19 to TRBJ1-4, with a possible D match to TRBD1 (5 bases). The CDR3 spans 16 residues. V lost 4 bases, J lost 0 bases, and 12 bases lay in between. CDR1 LNHDA and CDR2 SQIVND come from the germline V gene (reference sequence). The CDR3 spells CASSTLTGATNEKLFF. The CDR3 nucleotides read TGTGCCAGTAGTACCCTTACGGGGGCAACTAATGAAAAACTGTTTTTT.

This clone was recorded only once. The chain links TRBV15 to TRBJ2-2, with D perhaps TRBD2 (6 bases). The V and J ends lost 3 bases and 1 base respectively, with 18 bases between them. Germline V gene lookup returns CDR1 LNHNV and CDR2 YYDKDF (reference sequence). The CDR3 has 18 amino acids. Written as DNA, the CDR3 is TGTGCCACCAGCAGGGGAGGCGCAGGAAGGTTGAACACCGGGGAGCTGTTTTTT. Translating gives CATSRGGAGRLNTGELFF.